These 22 T cell receptor beta chains were all obtained from the same sample, sequenced in a study of Ad26.COV2.S vaccination and SARS-CoV-2 variants. Treatment specified: roughly 19 received Ad26.COV2.S at low or high dose, single or two shots; roughly five received placebo; per-sample allocation not given. The samples date from day 63 after the first vaccine or placebo injection. Here immunoSEQ multiplex PCR was the method, and the copy in TCRdb shows in-frame clones only, minus some. The data contain roughly 270,000 clones, 80% to 90% of them seen just once; the ten biggest clones take up roughly 3.5%. The sample was peripheral blood, taken in a trial of Ad26.COV2.S vaccine versus placebo. These receptors were collected from a person aged 18 to 59 who received the Ad26.COV2.S COVID-19 vaccine or a placebo.

The chain links TRBV6-4 to TRBJ2-3; 8 bases align to TRBD2. CDR1 and CDR2 (germline): MRHNA, SNTAGT. Trimming took 3 bases from V and 0 from J; bases not matched to a gene: 8. This CDR3 contains 17 residues. This chain's CDR3 is CASSDSPGGGSTDTQYF. DNA for the CDR3: TGTGCCAGCAGTGATTCTCCAGGCGGGGGGAGCACAGATACGCAGTATTTT.

The chain has TRBV10-2 and TRBJ1-2; maybe TRBD1 (5 bases). The CDR3 covers 17 residues. Deletions cut 0 bases from V and 1 base from J, with 15 bases between. Germline CDR1 is WSHSY and CDR2 is SAAADI. CDR3 DNA sequence: TGCGCCAGCAGTGAGTCTAGGGGAGGGCAACTTAACTATGGCTACACCTTC. It specifies CASSESRGGQLNYGYTF.

The rearrangement links TRBV20-1 to TRBJ1-2; 7 nucleotides match TRBD1. V trimming: 6 bases; J trimming: 8 bases; junction bases outside the gene matches: 6. Germline V gene lookup returns CDR1 DFQATT and CDR2 SNEGSKA (reference sequence). The CDR3 is made up of 11 amino acids. CDR3 DNA: TGCAGTGCCCTGAACAGGGGCGGCTACACCTTC. Protein sequence: CSALNRGGYTF.

This chain joins TRBV28 and TRBJ2-1; 9 bases match TRBD2. Germline CDR1 reads MDHEN; CDR2 reads SYDVKM. J lost 4 bases, V lost 5 bases, and 6 bases had no gene match. The CDR3 contains 15 residues. The CDR3 DNA sequence: TGTGCCAGCAGTCTGACTAGCGGAAAGTACAATGAGCAGTTCTTC. This translates into CASSLTSGKYNEQFF.

The chain carries TRBV3-1 (or the pseudogene TRBV3-2) and TRBJ2-1; D not certain. Germline-derived CDR1 and CDR2 are LGHDT and YNNKEL (reference sequence). The CDR3 runs to 17 residues. V dropped 0 bases and J dropped 0 bases, with 12 bases sitting between them. The CDR3 here is CASSQDQVLSSYNEQFF. The DNA for the CDR3 is TGTGCCAGCAGCCAAGACCAAGTATTGAGCTCCTACAATGAGCAGTTCTTC.

The chain uses TRBV5-1 and TRBJ2-2; TRBD2 is a possible D gene (6 bases). The CDR3 is made up of 15 amino acids. Germline V gene data show CDR1 as SGHRS and CDR2 as YFSETQ. Trimming pared 4 bases from V and 3 bases from J, leaving 13 bases between. The chain's CDR3 is CASSGWEAYTGELFF. The CDR3 DNA sequence: TGCGCCAGCAGCGGCTGGGAGGCGTACACCGGGGAGCTGTTTTTT. Full variable domain (outside the CDR3, taken from reference TRBV5-1 and TRBJ2-2): KAGVTQTPRYLIKTRGQQVTLSCSPISGHRSVSWYQQTPGQGLQFLFEYFSETQRNKGNFPGRFSGRQFSNSRSEMNVSTLELGDSALYLCASSGWEAYTGELFFGEGSRLTVL.

The J gene is TRBJ1-1, the V gene TRBV11-3; no reliable D call. Per germline, CDR1 SGHNT and CDR2 YENEEA. With 4 bases removed from V and 1 base from J, the gap between germline ends came to 7 bases. The length of the CDR3 is 13 residues. The CDR3 nucleotides are TGTGCCAGCAGCTATAATCCGAACACTGAAGCTTTCTTT. Its protein is CASSYNPNTEAFF.

The V gene is TRBV19, the J gene TRBJ1-6, with D hard to call. The germline V gene encodes CDR1 LNHDA and CDR2 SQIVND (reference sequence). With 3 bases removed from V and 8 bases from J, the gap between germline ends came to 17 bases. This CDR3 has 16 amino acids. The chain's CDR3 is CASSMNRVSEYSPLHF. CDR3 DNA: TGTGCCAGTAGTATGAACCGGGTCAGTGAGTATTCACCCCTCCACTTT. The full variable domain, its missing parts supplied by reference TRBV19 and TRBJ1-6, is DGGITQSPKYLFRKEGQNVTLSCEQNLNHDAMYWYRQDPGQGLRLIYYSQIVNDFQKGDIAEGYSVSREKKESFPLTVTSAQKNPTAFYLCASSMNRVSEYSPLHFGNGTRLTVT.

The chain links TRBV10-2 to TRBJ2-1; D is uncertain. With 3 bases removed from V and 3 bases from J, the gap between germline ends came to 12 bases. The germline V gene has CDR1 WSHSY and CDR2 SAAADI. The CDR3 extends over 15 amino acids. The CDR3 reads CASSERRAFYNEQFF. CDR3 nucleotides: TGCGCCAGCAGTGAAAGACGCGCCTTCTACAATGAGCAGTTCTTC.

The V and J genes are TRBV6-6 and TRBJ1-2, with 7 positions matching TRBD1. V lost 4 bases and J lost 5; bases outside the gene matches: 7. The germline V gene has CDR1 MNHNY and CDR2 SVGAGI (reference sequence). The CDR3 totals 14 residues. The CDR3 region is CASSLDGTEYGYTF. The CDR3 DNA is TGTGCCAGCAGTTTGGACGGGACAGAATATGGCTACACCTTC.

In its sample, this clone was seen a few times. The chain joins TRBV4-2 to TRBJ2-3; 15 bases line up with TRBD2. Germline V lookup: CDR1 LGHNA, CDR2 YNFKEQ. V shed 4 bases, J shed 0 bases, and the junction held 8 bases outside the gene matches. The CDR3 length is 19 residues. The CDR3 reads CASSPGLAGGPASTDTQYF. CDR3 bases: TGTGCCAGCAGCCCCGGACTAGCGGGGGGGCCCGCTAGCACAGATACGCAGTATTTT.

V gene TRBV3-1 (or the pseudogene TRBV3-2) combines with J gene TRBJ2-3; 9 nucleotides line up with TRBD2. This CDR3 is built from 16 residues. V gave up 4 bases and J gave up 2 bases; unmatched junction bases: 7. In germline, CDR1 is LGHDT, CDR2 YNNKEL (reference sequence). CDR3 amino acids: CASSPIAGAYTDTQYF. DNA for the CDR3: TGTGCCAGCAGCCCCATAGCGGGGGCCTACACAGATACGCAGTATTTT.

The gene calls are TRBV5-1 and TRBJ2-6, with 8 bases lining up with TRBD1. V was clipped by 4 bases and J by 4 bases; unmatched bases: 7. Per the germline V gene, CDR1 is SGHRS and CDR2 is YFSETQ. The CDR3 spans 16 residues. CDR3 DNA sequence: TGCGCCAGCAGCGGGTCGGACAGGGCCGGGGCCAACGTCCTGACTTTC. This gives the protein CASSGSDRAGANVLTF. Looking up the rest from reference TRBV5-1 and TRBJ2-6 gives the full variable domain: KAGVTQTPRYLIKTRGQQVTLSCSPISGHRSVSWYQQTPGQGLQFLFEYFSETQRNKGNFPGRFSGRQFSNSRSEMNVSTLELGDSALYLCASSGSDRAGANVLTFGAGSRLTVL.

V usage is TRBV18 and J usage is TRBJ2-7; 9 nucleotides match TRBD1. This CDR3 has 13 residues. CDR1 and CDR2 from the germline V gene are KGHSH and LQKENI. Trimming took 6 bases from V and 2 from J; bases not matched to a gene: 2. The CDR3 loop is CASSWDRAYEQYF. In nucleotides, the CDR3 is TGTGCCAGCTCGTGGGACAGGGCCTACGAGCAGTACTTC.

V gene TRBV30 combines with J gene TRBJ2-7; D is ambiguous. The CDR3 extends over 11 amino acids. Deletions cut 3 bases from V and 3 bases from J, with 6 bases between. The germline gives CDR1 GTSNPN, CDR2 SVGIG (reference sequence). The DNA for the CDR3 is TGTGCCTGGAGCCCCAGCTACGAGCAGTACTTC. It codes for CAWSPSYEQYF.

The chain combines TRBV27 with TRBJ2-1; 9 nucleotides align to TRBD2. This CDR3 comprises 17 residues. V lost 2 bases and J lost 7; bases outside the gene matches: 12. Germline CDR1 is MNHEY and CDR2 is SMNVEV (reference sequence). As DNA, the CDR3 is TGTGCCAGCAGTTTAGTCTGGGGGACTAGCATAAAGAATGAGCAGTTCTTC. The encoded protein is CASSLVWGTSIKNEQFF.

The chain employs TRBV7-9 and TRBJ2-5; D ambiguous. The germline V gene encodes CDR1 SEHNR and CDR2 FQNEAQ (reference sequence). The CDR3 has 15 amino acids. V lost 1 base to trimming and J lost 4 bases, with 13 bases between them. For the CDR3, the DNA is TGTGCCAGCAGCTTAGGGTTAGGTCTCGGAGAGACCCAGTACTTC. It yields the protein CASSLGLGLGETQYF.

This rearrangement joins TRBV4-1 to TRBJ2-5, with D tentatively TRBD2 (5 bases). There are 12 residues in the CDR3. Trimming took off 1 base at V and 5 bases at J, with 5 bases between the two ends. Germline V gene lookup returns CDR1 MGHRA and CDR2 YSYEKL. CDR3 in amino acids: CASSQGGETQYF. DNA for the CDR3: TGCGCCAGCAGCCAAGGAGGGGAGACCCAGTACTTC.

The CDR3 region has the DNA TGTGCCAGCAGCCATCCCAAACCATGGGACAGGGACTATGGCTACACCTTC. Its protein product is CASSHPKPWDRDYGYTF. The chain couples TRBV3-1 (or the pseudogene TRBV3-2) to TRBJ1-2, with TRBD1 matching over 9 bases. Unmatched junction bases numbered 11, after V lost 3 bases and J lost 3 bases. The CDR3 is made up of 17 amino acids. Germline CDR1 reads LGHDT; CDR2 reads YNNKEL (reference sequence).

V gene TRBV13 combines with J gene TRBJ1-1; D remains ambiguous. The CDR3 has 16 residues. Germline V gives CDR1 PRHDT, CDR2 FYEKMQ (reference sequence). Trimming took off 4 bases at V and 0 bases at J, with 15 bases between the two ends. The CDR3 loop is CASSWGLFPLNTEAFF. CDR3 DNA sequence: TGTGCCAGCAGCTGGGGATTGTTTCCGTTGAACACTGAAGCTTTCTTT.

This chain connects TRBV12-3 or TRBV12-4 to TRBJ1-5; tentatively, D is TRBD1 (5 bases). V gave up 6 bases and J gave up 5 bases, with 11 bases separating them. The CDR3 has 13 residues. In nucleotides, the CDR3 is TGTGCCAGCAGCCCCGACAGCCATCAGCCCCAGCATTTT. It yields the protein CASSPDSHQPQHF.

The chain links TRBV9 to TRBJ2-1; the match to TRBD2 covers 7 bases. CDR3 size: 17 residues. Germline values: CDR1 SGDLS, CDR2 YYNGEE. Trimming removed 4 bases from V and 8 bases from J; junction bases left unmatched: 18. This CDR3 is CASSPPPGRGFFDEQFF. The DNA of the CDR3 is TGTGCCAGCAGCCCTCCCCCGGGGAGGGGTTTTTTCGATGAGCAGTTCTTC.